The clone carrying this T cell receptor beta chain was seen at least ten times. The source of the sample is a study of regulatory T cells in long-lasting Graves disease. The germline gives CDR1 SGHTA, CDR2 FQGNSA. V gave up 0 bases and J gave up 7 bases; unmatched junction bases: 10. The CDR3 contains 17 residues. Stated time point: newly diagnosed GD, antithyroid drugs for less than 3 months. RNA from PBMCs was the source of the TCR library. Arm-PCR of CDR3 regions and iRepertoire HTBI primers were the basis on which TCR beta libraries were built. Per the original data handling: Analysis of the samples identified roughly 62 TRBV and 13 to 15 TRBJ segments. From the multiplex PCR reads, TCRdb called clonotypes with MiXCR, one entry per CDR3 protein. The V and J calls were determined by TCRdb, not by the authors. The sample contains about 540,000 distinct CDR3 sequences, roughly 13% of which appear only once.

The same sample was also used in a study of T cells in Graves' hyperthyroidism and ophthalmopathy. That investigation notes: Ophthalmopathy was told apart from stable hyperthyroidism by a 13 V-J model.

Sequences were derived from peripheral blood mononuclear cells (PBMCs), sampled at new diagnosis, from a patient treated with antithyroid drugs. This receptor was identified in a man younger than 40 with Graves disease. V and J are TRBV7-2 and TRBJ2-1, with 9 bases identical to TRBD2. CDR3 region: CASSLASGTSPPNEQFF. In DNA form, the CDR3 reads TGTGCCAGCAGCTTAGCGAGCGGGACTAGCCCCCCAAATGAGCAGTTCTTC.